This T cell receptor beta chain was sequenced for a study of CD8+CD57+ T cells in acquired aplastic anemia. The CDR3 length is 15 residues. V dropped 6 bases and J dropped 2 bases, with 14 bases sitting between them. Genomic DNA provided the template from which TCR beta VDJ and CDR3 profiles were obtained. TCRdb analysed the reads with MiXCR anew, one entry per CDR3 protein. Among hundreds of thousands of distinct CDR3 sequences, about two thirds were seen once, and the ten largest hold 3% to 5%. This sequence originates from a human donor in good health, serving as a control. Sequences were obtained from sorted CD4+, CD8+, or CD8+CD57+ T cells (not recorded which) from PBMCs. This sequence joins TRBV12-3 or TRBV12-4 and TRBJ1-5; no clear D. Here the CDR3 reads CASSFRDVGNQPQHF. The CDR3 nucleotides read TGTGCCAGCAGCTTCCGGGATGTAGGCAATCAGCCCCAGCATTTT.